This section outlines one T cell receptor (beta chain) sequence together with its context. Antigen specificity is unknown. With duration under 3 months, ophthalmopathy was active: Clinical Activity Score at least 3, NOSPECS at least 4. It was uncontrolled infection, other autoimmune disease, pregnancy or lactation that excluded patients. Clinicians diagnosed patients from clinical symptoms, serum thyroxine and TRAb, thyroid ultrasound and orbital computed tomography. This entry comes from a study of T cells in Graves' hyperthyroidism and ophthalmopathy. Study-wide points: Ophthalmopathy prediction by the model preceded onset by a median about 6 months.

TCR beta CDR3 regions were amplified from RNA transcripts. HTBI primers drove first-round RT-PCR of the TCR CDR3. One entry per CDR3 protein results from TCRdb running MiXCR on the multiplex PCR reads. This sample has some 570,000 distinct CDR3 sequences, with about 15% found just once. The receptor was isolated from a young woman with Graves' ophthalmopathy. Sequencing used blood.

The CDR3: CASSDLGGTGANVLTF. The CDR3 coding sequence is TGTGCCAGCAGCGACCTCGGGGGGACCGGGGCCAACGTCCTGACTTTC. The rearrangement joins TRBV2 to TRBJ2-6, with 7 bases identical to TRBD2. CDR3 length: 16 amino acids. Germline V gene data show CDR1 as SNHLY and CDR2 as FYNNEI. J was trimmed by 4 bases and V by 6 bases; bases with no gene match: 9.